This T cell receptor beta chain was recorded in a study of blood T cell repertoires in COVID-19. Study-level information: T cells, B-cell-depleted T cells, or PBMCs supplied cDNA or gDNA.

V shed 5 bases and J shed 9 bases, with 17 bases lying between them. Germline CDR1 is LNHDA and CDR2 is SQIVND (reference sequence). This CDR3 spans 14 amino acids. Clones were read by immunoSEQ multiplex PCR, and TCRdb kept only the in-frame ones, dropping some. The table has 200,000 to 250,000 clones, 86% seen once. This rearrangement joins TRBV19 to TRBJ2-1, with a possible D match to TRBD1 (5 bases). This clonotype originated in a woman aged 40 to 50 with acute COVID-19. The specimen sequenced was PBMCs or T cells enriched from blood (not recorded which). DNA of the CDR3: TGTGCCAGTAGTGGATGGGGCAATATCGGTGAGCAGTTCTTC. Encoded protein: CASSGWGNIGEQFF.